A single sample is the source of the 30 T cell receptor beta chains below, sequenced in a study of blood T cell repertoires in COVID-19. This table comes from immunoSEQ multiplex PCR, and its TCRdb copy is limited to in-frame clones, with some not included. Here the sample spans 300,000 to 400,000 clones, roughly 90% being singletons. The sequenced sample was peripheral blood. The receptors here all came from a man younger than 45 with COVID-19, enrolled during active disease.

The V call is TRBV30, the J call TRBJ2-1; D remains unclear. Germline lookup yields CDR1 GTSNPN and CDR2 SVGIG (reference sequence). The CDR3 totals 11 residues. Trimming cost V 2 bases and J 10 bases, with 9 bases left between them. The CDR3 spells CAWSWRAEQFF. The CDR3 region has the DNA TGTGCCTGGAGTTGGAGAGCGGAGCAGTTCTTC.

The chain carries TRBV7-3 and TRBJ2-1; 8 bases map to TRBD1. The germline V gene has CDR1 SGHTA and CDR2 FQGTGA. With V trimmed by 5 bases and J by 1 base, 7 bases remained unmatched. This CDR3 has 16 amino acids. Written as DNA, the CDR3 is TGTGCCAGCAGCCCTCGGAGACAGGGGTCCTACAATGAGCAGTTCTTC. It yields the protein CASSPRRQGSYNEQFF.

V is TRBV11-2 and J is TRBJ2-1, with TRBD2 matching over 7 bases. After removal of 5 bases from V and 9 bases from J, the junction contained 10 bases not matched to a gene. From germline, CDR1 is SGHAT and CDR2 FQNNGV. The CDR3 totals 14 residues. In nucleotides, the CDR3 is TGTGCCAGCAGCCCTAGGGAGGGGTTGGTTGAGCAGTTCTTC. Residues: CASSPREGLVEQFF.

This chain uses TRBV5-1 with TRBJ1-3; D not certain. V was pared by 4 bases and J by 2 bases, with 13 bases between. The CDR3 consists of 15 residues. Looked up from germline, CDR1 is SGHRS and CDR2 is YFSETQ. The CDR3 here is CASSLDLGTGNTIYF. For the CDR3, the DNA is TGCGCCAGCAGCCTAGACCTAGGTACTGGAAACACCATATATTTT.

CDR3 DNA sequence: TGTGCCACCTGGCAGGGGAGGGAAGAGACCCAGTACTTC. Amino acid sequence: CATWQGREETQYF. The chain recombines TRBV9 with TRBJ2-5, with D possibly TRBD2 on 7 matching bases. V was shortened by 9 bases and J by 3 bases, with 15 bases between the two germline ends. From germline, CDR1 is SGDLS and CDR2 YYNGEE. CDR3 length equals 13 residues. The variable domain in full, completed from reference TRBV9 and TRBJ2-5, reads DSGVTQTPKHLITATGQRVTLRCSPRSGDLSVYWYQQSLDQGLQFLIQYYNGEERAKGNILERFSAQQFPDLHSELNLSSLELGDSALYFCATWQGREETQYFGPGTRLLVL.

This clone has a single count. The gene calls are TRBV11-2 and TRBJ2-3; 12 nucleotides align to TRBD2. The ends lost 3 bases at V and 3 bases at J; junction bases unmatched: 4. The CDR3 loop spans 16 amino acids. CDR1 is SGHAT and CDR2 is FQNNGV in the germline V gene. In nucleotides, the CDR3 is TGTGCCAGCAGCTTCACTAGCGGGGGGAGAACAGATACGCAGTATTTT. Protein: CASSFTSGGRTDTQYF.

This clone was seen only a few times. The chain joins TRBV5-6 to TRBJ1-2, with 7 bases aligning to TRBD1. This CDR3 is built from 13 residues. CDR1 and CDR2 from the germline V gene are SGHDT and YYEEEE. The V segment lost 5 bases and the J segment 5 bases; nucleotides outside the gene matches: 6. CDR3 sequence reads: CASSRTGGYGYTF. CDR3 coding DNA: TGTGCCAGCAGTAGGACAGGCGGTTATGGCTACACCTTC.

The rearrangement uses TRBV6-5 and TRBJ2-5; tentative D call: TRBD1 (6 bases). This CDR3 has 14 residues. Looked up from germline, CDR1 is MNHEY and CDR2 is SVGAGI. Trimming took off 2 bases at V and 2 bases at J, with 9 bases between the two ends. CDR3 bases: TGTGCCAGCAGTTACGGACAGCTTCAAGAGACCCAGTACTTC. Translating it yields CASSYGQLQETQYF.

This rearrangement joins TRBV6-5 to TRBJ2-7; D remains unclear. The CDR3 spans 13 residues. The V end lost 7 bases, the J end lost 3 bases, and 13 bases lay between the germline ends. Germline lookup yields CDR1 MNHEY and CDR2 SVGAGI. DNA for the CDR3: TGTGCCAGCACCGTCTGGGCAGACTACGAGCAGTACTTC. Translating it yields CASTVWADYEQYF.

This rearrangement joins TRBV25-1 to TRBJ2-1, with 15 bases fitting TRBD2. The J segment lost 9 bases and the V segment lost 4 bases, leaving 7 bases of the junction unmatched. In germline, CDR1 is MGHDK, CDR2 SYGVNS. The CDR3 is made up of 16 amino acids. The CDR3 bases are TGTGCCAGCAGTGGAGGGACTAGCGGGGGGTGGAGTGAGCAGTTCTTC. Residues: CASSGGTSGGWSEQFF.

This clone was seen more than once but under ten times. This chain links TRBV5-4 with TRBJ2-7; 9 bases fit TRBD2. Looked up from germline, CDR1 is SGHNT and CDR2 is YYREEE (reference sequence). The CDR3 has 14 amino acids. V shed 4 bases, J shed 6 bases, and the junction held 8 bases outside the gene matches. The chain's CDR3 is CASSTGTSLLEQYF. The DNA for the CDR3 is TGTGCCAGCAGCACCGGGACTAGCCTCCTCGAGCAGTACTTC.

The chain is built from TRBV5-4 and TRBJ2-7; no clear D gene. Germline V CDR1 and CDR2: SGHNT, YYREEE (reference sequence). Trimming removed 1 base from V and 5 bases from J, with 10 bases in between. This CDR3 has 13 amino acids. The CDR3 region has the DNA TGTGCCAGCAGCTTGAGTAGCCGGGACGAGCAGTACTTC. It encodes CASSLSSRDEQYF.

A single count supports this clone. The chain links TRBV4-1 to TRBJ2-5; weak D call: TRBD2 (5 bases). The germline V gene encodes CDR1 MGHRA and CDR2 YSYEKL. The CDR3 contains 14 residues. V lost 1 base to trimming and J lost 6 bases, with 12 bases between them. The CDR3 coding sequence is TGCGCCAGCAGCCAAGCACCGGGGTTGCAGACCCAGTACTTC. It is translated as CASSQAPGLQTQYF.

The CDR3 is CASRLSFSPSGANVLTF. CDR3 coding DNA: TGCGCCAGCAGACTTTCATTCTCCCCTTCTGGGGCCAACGTCCTGACTTTC. V usage is TRBV5-1 and J usage is TRBJ2-6, with unresolved D. This CDR3 spans 17 amino acids. Per the germline V gene, CDR1 is SGHRS and CDR2 is YFSETQ. V was cut by 5 bases and J by 1 base, with 16 bases left in between.

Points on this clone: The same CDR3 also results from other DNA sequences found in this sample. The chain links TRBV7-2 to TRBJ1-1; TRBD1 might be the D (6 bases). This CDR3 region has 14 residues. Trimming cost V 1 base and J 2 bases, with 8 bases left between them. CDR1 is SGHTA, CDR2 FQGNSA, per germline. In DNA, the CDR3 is TGTGCCAGCAGCTTAGGGGGGGGCAACACTGAAGCTTTCTTT. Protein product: CASSLGGGNTEAFF.

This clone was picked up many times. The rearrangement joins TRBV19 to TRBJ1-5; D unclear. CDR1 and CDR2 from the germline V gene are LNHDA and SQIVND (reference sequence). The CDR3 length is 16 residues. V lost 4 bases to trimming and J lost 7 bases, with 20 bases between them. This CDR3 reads CASSTPQLGSGQPQHF. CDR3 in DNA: TGTGCCAGTAGTACCCCCCAGTTGGGGTCGGGACAGCCCCAGCATTTT.

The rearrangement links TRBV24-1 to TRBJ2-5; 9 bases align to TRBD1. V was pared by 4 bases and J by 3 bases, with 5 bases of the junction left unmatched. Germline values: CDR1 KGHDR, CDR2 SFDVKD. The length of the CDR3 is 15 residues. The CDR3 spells CATSERDRDEETQYF. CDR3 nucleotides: TGTGCCACCAGTGAACGGGACAGGGACGAAGAGACCCAGTACTTC.

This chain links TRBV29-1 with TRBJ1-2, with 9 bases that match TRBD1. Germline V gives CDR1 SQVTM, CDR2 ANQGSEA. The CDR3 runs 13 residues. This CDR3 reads CGTGGGDPRGYTF. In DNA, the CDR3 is TGCGGCACAGGGGGCGGGGATCCCCGTGGCTACACCTTC. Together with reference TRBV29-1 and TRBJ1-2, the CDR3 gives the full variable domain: SAVISQKPSRDICQRGTSLTIQCQVDSQVTMMFWYRQQPGQSLTLIATANQGSEATYESGFVIDKFPISRPNLTFSTLTVSNMSPEDSSIYLCGTGGGDPRGYTFGSGTRLTVV.

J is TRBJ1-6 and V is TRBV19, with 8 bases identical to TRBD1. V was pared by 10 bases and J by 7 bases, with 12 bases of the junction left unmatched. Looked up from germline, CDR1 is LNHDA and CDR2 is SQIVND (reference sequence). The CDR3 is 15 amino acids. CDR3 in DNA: TGTGCCATTCGAGCCCGGACAGGGCCGAATTCACCCCTCCACTTT. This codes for CAIRARTGPNSPLHF.

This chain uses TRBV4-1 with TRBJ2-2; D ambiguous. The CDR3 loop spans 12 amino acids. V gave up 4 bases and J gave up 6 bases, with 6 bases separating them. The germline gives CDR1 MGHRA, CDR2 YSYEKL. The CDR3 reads CASSPLAGELFF. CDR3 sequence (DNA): TGCGCCAGCAGCCCCCTCGCCGGGGAGCTGTTTTTT.

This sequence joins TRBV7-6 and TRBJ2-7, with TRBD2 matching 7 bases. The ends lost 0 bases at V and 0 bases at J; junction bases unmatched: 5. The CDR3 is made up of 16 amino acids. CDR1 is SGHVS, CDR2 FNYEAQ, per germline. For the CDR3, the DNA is TGTGCCAGCAGCTTAGCGGTGGGAGGGGTCTCCTACGAGCAGTACTTC. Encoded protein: CASSLAVGGVSYEQYF.

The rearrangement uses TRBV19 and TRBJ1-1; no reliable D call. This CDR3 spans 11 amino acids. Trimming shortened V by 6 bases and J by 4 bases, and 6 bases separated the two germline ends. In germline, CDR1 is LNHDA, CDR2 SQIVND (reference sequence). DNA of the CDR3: TGTGCCAGTAGGGCCTCCACTGAAGCTTTCTTT. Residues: CASRASTEAFF.

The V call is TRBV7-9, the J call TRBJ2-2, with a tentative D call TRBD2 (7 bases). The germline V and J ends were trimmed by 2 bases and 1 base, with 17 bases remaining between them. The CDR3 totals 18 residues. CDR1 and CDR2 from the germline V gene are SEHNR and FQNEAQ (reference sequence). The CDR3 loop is CASSLTAGRGRNTGELFF. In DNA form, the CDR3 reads TGTGCCAGCAGCTTAACCGCCGGGCGGGGGCGGAACACCGGGGAGCTGTTTTTT.

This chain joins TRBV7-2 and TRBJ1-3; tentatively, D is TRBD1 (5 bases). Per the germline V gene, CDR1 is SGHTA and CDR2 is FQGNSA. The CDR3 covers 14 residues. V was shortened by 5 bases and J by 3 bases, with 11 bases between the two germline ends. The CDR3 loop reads CASSKGADGNTIYF. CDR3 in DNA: TGTGCCAGCAGCAAAGGGGCGGATGGAAACACCATATATTTT.

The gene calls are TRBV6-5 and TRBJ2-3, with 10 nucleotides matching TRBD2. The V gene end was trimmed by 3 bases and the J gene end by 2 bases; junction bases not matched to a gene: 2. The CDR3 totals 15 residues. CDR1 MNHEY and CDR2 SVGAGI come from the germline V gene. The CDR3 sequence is CASSYLAGDTDTQYF. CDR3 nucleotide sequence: TGTGCCAGCAGTTATCTAGCGGGGGACACAGATACGCAGTATTTT.

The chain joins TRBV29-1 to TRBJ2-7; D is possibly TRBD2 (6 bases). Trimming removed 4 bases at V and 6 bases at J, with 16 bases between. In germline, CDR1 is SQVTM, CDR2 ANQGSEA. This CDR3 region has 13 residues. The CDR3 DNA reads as TGCAGCGTTGTAGGAGGGGATAACGGCGAGCAGTACTTC. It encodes CSVVGGDNGEQYF.

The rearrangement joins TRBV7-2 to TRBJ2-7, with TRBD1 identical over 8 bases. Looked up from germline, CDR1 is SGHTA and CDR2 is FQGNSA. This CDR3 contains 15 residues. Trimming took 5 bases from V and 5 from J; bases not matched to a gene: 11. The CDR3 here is CASSPRGRARDEQYF. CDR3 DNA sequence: TGTGCCAGCAGCCCCAGGGGGCGAGCCCGAGACGAGCAGTACTTC.

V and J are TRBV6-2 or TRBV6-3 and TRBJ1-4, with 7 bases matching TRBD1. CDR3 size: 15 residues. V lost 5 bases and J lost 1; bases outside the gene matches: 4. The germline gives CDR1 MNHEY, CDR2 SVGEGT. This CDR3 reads CASSTSGGTNEKLFF. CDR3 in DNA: TGTGCCAGCAGTACTTCAGGGGGAACTAATGAAAAACTGTTTTTT.

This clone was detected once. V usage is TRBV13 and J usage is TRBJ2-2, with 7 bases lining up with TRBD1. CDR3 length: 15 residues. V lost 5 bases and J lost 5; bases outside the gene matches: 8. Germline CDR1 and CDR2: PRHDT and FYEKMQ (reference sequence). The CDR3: CASSLQYRGTGELFF. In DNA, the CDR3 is TGTGCCAGCAGCCTCCAATACAGGGGAACCGGGGAGCTGTTTTTT.

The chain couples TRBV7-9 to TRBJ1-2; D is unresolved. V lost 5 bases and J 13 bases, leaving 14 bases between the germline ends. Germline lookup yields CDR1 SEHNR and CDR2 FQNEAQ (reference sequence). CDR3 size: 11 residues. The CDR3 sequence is CASSPDYIATF. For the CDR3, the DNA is TGTGCCAGCAGCCCCGACTATATAGCCACCTTC.